The sample holds many counts of the clone carrying this T cell receptor beta chain. Its specificity is not known. The entry originates in a study of T-cell reconstitution after alpha-beta-depleted transplantation in children. General study points: Among T cells one year after transplant, newly produced cells accounted for most counts and diversity.

The CDR3 sequence is 15 residues long. With 5 bases removed from V and 4 bases from J, the gap between germline ends came to 17 bases. CDR1 and CDR2 from the germline V gene are MRHNA and SNTAGT. TCRbeta library construction was performed incorporating unique molecular identifiers. TCRdb ran MiXCR on the PCR reads and lists one entry per CDR3 protein. This sample has over 200,000 distinct CDR3 sequences; roughly a tenth occur once, and the top ten carry 28%. This sequence originates from a child younger than two with acute myeloid leukemia, due to receive a stem cell transplant. The V and J genes are TRBV6-4 and TRBJ1-1, with a weak D call TRBD1 (5 bases). This sample comprised PBMCs, obtained before TCRalphabeta/CD19-depleted stem cell transplant. CDR3 in amino acids: CASSHDSGTGTEAFF. The CDR3 nucleotides read TGTGCCAGCAGTCACGATTCAGGGACGGGCACTGAAGCTTTCTTT.